This T cell receptor beta chain emerged from a study of Tregs in tolerant kidney transplant recipients. Study-wide results and caveats: Validation in larger populations is needed because few patients were studied.

The V gene's germline CDR1 is SEHNR and CDR2 FQNEAQ (reference sequence). Trimming cost V 4 bases and J 0 bases, with 10 bases left between them. The CDR3 totals 14 residues. With respect to this clone: Its antigen remains unidentified. The read finishes 3 residues shy of the CDR3 end, and the germline J gene is used to complete it.

The data were produced by immunoSEQ multiplex PCR, yet TCRdb's version contains in-frame clones alone and is incomplete. The sample is made up of 30,000 or so clones, and the top ten hold about 15% of it. The sequencing used CD8+ T cells from blood, collected before the transplant. This chain links TRBV7-9 with TRBJ2-7, with a tentative D call TRBD2 (6 bases). This receptor was taken from a human donor who received a combined kidney and bone marrow transplant. The covered CDR3 bases are TGTGCCAGCAGCTGGGACTGGAGCTCCTACGAG. Its protein is CASSWDWSSYE. The whole CDR3 sequence reads CASSWDWSSYEQYF.